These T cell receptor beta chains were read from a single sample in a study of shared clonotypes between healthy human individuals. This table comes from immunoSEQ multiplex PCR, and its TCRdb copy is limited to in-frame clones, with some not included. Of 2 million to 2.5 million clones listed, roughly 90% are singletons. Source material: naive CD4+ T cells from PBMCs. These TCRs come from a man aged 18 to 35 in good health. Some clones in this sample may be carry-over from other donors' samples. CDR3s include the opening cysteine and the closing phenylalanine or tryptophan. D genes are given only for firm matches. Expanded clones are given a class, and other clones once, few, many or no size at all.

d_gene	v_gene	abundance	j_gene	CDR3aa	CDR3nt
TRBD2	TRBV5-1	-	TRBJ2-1	CASSLGLAASSYNEQFF	TGCGCCAGCAGCCTCGGACTAGCGGCCAGCTCCTACAATGAGCAGTTCTTC
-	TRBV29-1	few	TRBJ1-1	CSSRERAGEAFF	TGCAGCTCCCGGGAGAGGGCGGGAGAAGCTTTCTTT
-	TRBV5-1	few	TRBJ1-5	CASSLRGNQPQHF	TGCGCCAGCAGCTTGCGGGGGAATCAGCCCCAGCATTTT
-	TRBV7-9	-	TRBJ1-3	CASSSQGTGNTIYF	TGTGCCAGCAGCTCCCAGGGAACAGGAAACACCATATATTTT
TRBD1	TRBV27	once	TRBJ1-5	CASSFDRDNQPQHF	TGTGCCAGCAGTTTTGACAGGGACAATCAGCCCCAGCATTTT
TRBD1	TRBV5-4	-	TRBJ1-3	CASSNPGGSGNTIYF	TGTGCCAGCAGCAACCCAGGGGGCTCTGGAAACACCATATATTTT
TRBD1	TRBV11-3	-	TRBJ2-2	CASSTTGTAGELFF	TGTGCCAGCAGCACCACCGGGACAGCCGGGGAGCTGTTTTTT
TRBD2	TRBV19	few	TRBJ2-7	CASRSSGREQYF	TGTGCCAGTAGGTCTAGCGGGCGGGAGCAGTACTTC
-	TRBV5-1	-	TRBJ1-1	CASSLELVGLTEAFF	TGCGCCAGCAGCTTGGAATTAGTTGGGTTAACTGAAGCTTTCTTT
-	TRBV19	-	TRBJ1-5	CASSTDLDQPQHF	TGTGCCAGTAGTACCGACCTCGATCAGCCCCAGCATTTT
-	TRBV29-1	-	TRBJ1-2	CSVADGGYTF	TGCAGCGTTGCGGACGGGGGCTACACCTTC
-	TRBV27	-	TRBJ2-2	CASRFAGGSNTGELFF	TGTGCCAGCCGCTTCGCCGGCGGATCGAACACCGGGGAGCTGTTTTTT
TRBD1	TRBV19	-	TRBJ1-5	CASSLRGRESNQPQHF	TGTGCCAGTAGCCTCAGGGGGCGGGAGAGCAATCAGCCCCAGCATTTT
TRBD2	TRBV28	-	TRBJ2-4	CASGGRLGGRGQYF	TGTGCCAGCGGAGGTCGTCTAGGCGGGAGAGGACAGTACTTC
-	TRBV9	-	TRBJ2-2	CASSVEAPPGAGELFF	TGTGCCAGCAGCGTAGAAGCGCCCCCCGGGGCCGGGGAGCTGTTTTTT
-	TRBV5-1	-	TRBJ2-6	CASTGTATGGANVLTF	TGCGCCAGCACGGGGACCGCAACAGGTGGGGCCAACGTCCTGACTTTC
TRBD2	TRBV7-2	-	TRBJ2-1	CASSQTSGIYNEQFF	TGTGCCAGCAGTCAGACTAGCGGGATCTACAATGAGCAGTTCTTC
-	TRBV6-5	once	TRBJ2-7	CASSYLTSPTYEQYF	TGTGCCAGCAGTTACCTAACATCTCCAACCTACGAGCAGTACTTC
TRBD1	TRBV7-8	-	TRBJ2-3	CASSPRGTGAVDTQYF	TGTGCCAGCAGCCCGAGGGGGACAGGGGCGGTAGATACGCAGTATTTT
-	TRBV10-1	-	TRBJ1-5	CASSEFKAYQPQHF	TGCGCCAGCAGTGAGTTCAAAGCCTATCAGCCCCAGCATTTT
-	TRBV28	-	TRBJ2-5	CASSRETQYF	TGTGCCAGCAGTAGGGAGACCCAGTACTTC
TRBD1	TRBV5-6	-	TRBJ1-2	CASSSGDRNYGYTF	TGTGCCAGCAGCTCTGGGGACAGGAACTATGGCTACACCTTC
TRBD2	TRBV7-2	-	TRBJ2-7	CASSLSGLAAYEQYF	TGTGCCAGCAGCTTAAGCGGACTAGCAGCCTACGAGCAGTACTTC
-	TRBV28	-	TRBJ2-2	CASGASSLQLFF	TGTGCCAGCGGGGCGTCCTCCCTGCAGCTGTTTTTT
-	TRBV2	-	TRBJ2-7	CASSVPGLVHEQYF	TGTGCCAGCAGTGTACCGGGTCTAGTCCACGAGCAGTACTTC